This T cell receptor (beta chain) was documented in a study of cytomegalovirus exposure and HLA in healthy donors (dated by TCRdb to the late 2010s). As for the study more broadly: In an earlier analysis of about 560 of the donors, 276 Gb of sequence data and 117 million unique TCR beta sequences from roughly 190 million T cells were reported. Among 300 to 500 genotyped donors of the cohort, an average of roughly 230,000 unique TCR beta nucleotide sequences was sequenced per donor, of which approximately 19% were non-productive. The aim of the study was to test whether cataloging public T cell receptors could identify signatures of past pathogen exposure. A separate validation cohort of over 95 different subjects was used in addition to the 666-subject first cohort. Among the approximately 430 genotyped donors, around 79% belonged to the genetic ancestry cluster associated with self-reported Caucasian donors. Because of strong linkage in the cohort, four to six DR-DQ haplotypes were treated as single units for association and clustering. Rather than drawing on any new phenotypic data, the later analysis identified candidate immune exposures from TCR beta sequences and the way those sequences occurred across donors. Donor age, sex, ethnicity and CMV serostatus were compiled together with the repertoire data. In an earlier analysis of 587 of the donors, high-throughput TCR beta sequencing was used to judge whether each TCR beta V gene segment behaved as functional or pseudogenic. Class I and class II HLA loci were covered by the typing at four-digit resolution. The number of typed donors differed by locus: about 620-640 for A, B, C, DRB1 and DQB1; some 540 for DQA1; some 590 for DPA1; and some 430 for DPB1. An early release covering around 630 HLA-typed donors comprised roughly 300 gigabases of sequencing data and roughly 86 million unique TCR sequences. Every discovery cohort repertoire had been produced on one sequencing platform. In a later analysis, previously published TCR beta repertoires from 600 to 850 donors were re-analyzed and high-resolution HLA genotyping was added so that TCR occurrence patterns could be studied. Genome-wide SNP genotypes for about three fifths of the roughly 670 donors were used in a later genetic analysis, which treated that subset as a discovery cohort. To predict cytomegalovirus infection status, the study brought together high-throughput TCR immunosequencing, statistical association of individual TCRs with disease status, and machine learning. The study profiled the T cell repertoires of 500 to 800 subjects by immunosequencing and related them to cytomegalovirus serostatus.

CDR1 and CDR2 are read off the germline V gene as MNHNS and SASEGT. Taken from cysteine to phenylalanine, the CDR3 has 17 residues. The only DNA kept is the CDR3, 51 bases in frame from the first base. Relative to germline, V is missing 0 bases and J is missing 7 bases, with 10 bases of the junction outside any gene match. The paper's findings and limits, for the study overall: At a false discovery rate of 0.05, a later analysis linked about 16,000 TCR beta sequences to specific HLA alleles. According to a later genetic analysis, donors in an Asian-associated ancestry cluster had fewer N-insertions in productive TCRs than the approximately 630-donor mean. Three of the identified cytomegalovirus-associated TCR beta chains were confirmed in vitro to be specific for cytomegalovirus antigens. In the study, some 160 TCR beta chains were listed as associated with cytomegalovirus. Across donors, most TCR sequences were observed very rarely, whereas some public TCRs were present in many individuals. A later analysis found that most CMV-associated TCR beta chains appeared HLA-restricted, with HLA associations seemingly driven largely by CMV exposure. A later analysis found that HLA-associated TCR beta chains were more clonally expanded and had lower generation probabilities than equally common non-associated chains. A later analysis found that TCR association rates varied across HLA loci, with DRB1 alleles showing the most associated TCRs and HLA-C alleles the fewest. The earlier analysis of some 560 of the donors excluded 15 to 20 rarely observed V segments, including chromosome 9 orphons, because counts were too low. Cytomegalovirus status was reported to be diagnosed by the classifier with high specificity and sensitivity in both the original and validation cohorts. Correlated functional status among segregating V segments might be attributable to linkage disequilibrium, but an unknown experimental factor could not be ruled out. A later genetic analysis associated a missense DCLRE1C variant with V-gene and J-gene trimming of TCR beta chains, and an independent cohort replicated the association. Because HLA typing was missing for some donors at each locus, association tests included only the typed subset. Roughly uniform sequencing depth across donors was assumed in presence/absence analyses, although this assumption may not hold. The only immune exposure information available for the cohort was CMV serostatus. When HLA alleles, especially DR and DQ, strongly co-occurred, attributing TCR associations to individual alleles was difficult. An earlier analysis of approximately 590 of the donors showed that most TCR beta V segments appeared in productive rearrangements either about 87% or about 30% of the time, which broadly matched IMGT annotations. The sequencing pipeline was judged likely to have produced a cluster of highly shared sequence variants as a technical artifact. According to the authors, the approach could potentially be generalized to other disease states and immunological phenotypes. A further reported finding was that TCR beta sequences accurately predicted the HLA-A and HLA-B alleles for most subjects in the first cohort. Some IMGT-functional V segments, including TRBV6-2 and TRBV6-3, could not be distinguished by the 87-base-pair reads and were therefore excluded. Only TCR beta chains were sequenced in this cohort, and the absence of alpha or paired-chain data limited detectable features. According to a later analysis, parvovirus B19, influenza, CMV and Epstein-Barr virus appeared linked to several top co-occurrence clusters.

The cohort was made up of hundreds of healthy bone marrow donors. All cohort members were sampled while nominally healthy, although unrecorded immune exposures were likely present. The donor tested CMV seropositive and was one of the 289 seropositive cohort members. A peripheral blood sample was provided by each donor, and peripheral blood mononuclear cells were used for TCR beta sequencing. Genomic DNA extraction from the blood cell samples was performed with the Qiagen DNeasy Blood Extraction Kit. Details on this clone: The clone's antigen remains unknown. No qualities accompany the bases; no much larger clone lies one base away.

Receptor libraries were prepared by the immunoSEQ multiplex PCR assay. A mixture of 60 forward primers for TCR Vbeta segments and 13 reverse primers for TCR Jbeta segments was used in the multiplex PCR. Amplification of the CDR3 region of rearranged TCR beta genes was performed with a multiplex PCR assay on genomic DNA. The Illumina HiSeq System was used to sequence the amplified TCR beta libraries as 87-base-pair reads. The authors' analysis ran thus. Across the 670 or so repertoires, a later analysis counted about 81 million unique TCR beta chains, 9.5 million to 13 million of which were shared by at least two donors. Raw reads were error-corrected and collapsed into unique sequences by a nearest-neighbor algorithm in which closely related sequences were merged to remove PCR and sequencing errors. To assign V, D and J gene segments, CDR3 sequences were aligned to IMGT reference sequences. For a sequence to be retained, a match of at least six nucleotides to both a V gene segment and a J gene segment was required. A rearrangement was called productive if the CDR3 had no stop codons and remained in frame with V and J, and every other rearrangement was called non-productive. CDR3 was defined according to IMGT convention as the region running from the second conserved V-encoded cysteine to the conserved J-encoded phenylalanine. The earlier analysis of about 570 of the donors excluded any sequence lacking an unambiguous match to a single V gene segment. In an earlier analysis of several hundred of the donors, a V segment was called functional when productive rearrangements were above 56.7%, and segregating when the standard deviation between donors exceeded 5%. A statistical classification framework was developed to diagnose cytomegalovirus status using the catalog of TCR beta chain sequences. A later analysis assigned V and J genes by comparing TCR nucleotide sequences with IMGT/GENE-DB human TR gene sequences. The TCRdist pipeline was used in a later analysis to assign CDR3 sequences and most-parsimonious VDJ recombination scenarios. In a later analysis, each TCR beta chain was defined by its CDR3 amino acid sequence together with its V-gene family, and reads without a unique V-gene family were excluded. In a later analysis, a few hundred highly shared, low-generation-probability nucleotide sequences were removed to address suspected cross-contamination and a sequencing artifact. A later analysis calculated a clonal expansion index for each public chain from normalized within-repertoire ranks of inferred template counts. A later analysis computed generation probabilities with a VDJ recombination model fitted to out-of-frame rearrangements, and checked the results against IGoR. In a later analysis, hypergeometric tests were used to score TCR-TCR, TCR-HLA and TCR-CMV co-occurrence, with a repertoire-size bias correction applied to TCR pairs. In a later analysis, false discovery rates were estimated by permuting HLA or CMV assignments 20 times. In a later analysis, co-occurring TCRs were grouped with DBSCAN, and TCRdist sequence similarity was added when clustering was performed within HLA-allele-positive subsets. Co-occurrence clustering excluded repertoires with fewer than 30,000 or more than 120,000 public chains, plus five with anomalous nucleotide sharing. TCRdb took over this immuneACCESS table, retaining in-frame rearrangements with V and J assigned. Such tables are incomplete; in checked studies, under half of the missing clones stem from an unresolved V gene, and the remainder is unexplained. D and trimming were read from the DNA, whereas the V and J calls and clone size are those reported in that table. The sample table holds approximately 120,000 clones, of which under 80% were seen once. The ten biggest clones cover 4% of the sample.

The sequenced sample was PBMCs. The V and J genes are TRBV6-1 and TRBJ2-5; a stretch of 11 junction bases matches TRBD2. The receptor was isolated from a man aged 35-49 years in good health and CMV-seropositive. CDR3 sequence: CASSEARLAGPTGTQYF. Here is the DNA: TGTGCCAGCAGTGAAGCGCGACTAGCGGGGCCGACGGGGACCCAGTACTTC.